The following is a T cell receptor beta chain sequence with its context. The data were taken from a study of control samples from healthy donors and cancer patients. This table comes from immunoSEQ multiplex PCR, and its TCRdb copy is limited to in-frame clones, with some not included. The top ten hold roughly 1.2% of the sample, which has roughly 92,000 clones, about 86% seen once. The CDR3 covers 13 residues. Trimming took off 4 bases at V and 3 bases at J, with 9 bases between the two ends. The germline gives CDR1 SGHNT, CDR2 YYREEE (reference sequence). The source material was blood. The receptor was isolated from a woman between 45 and 60 years old in good health. The chain recombines TRBV5-4 with TRBJ2-3; D perhaps matches TRBD2 (5 bases). The CDR3 spells CASSRGRTDTQYF. The CDR3 DNA is TGTGCCAGCAGCCGGGGTCGGACAGATACGCAGTATTTT.